The clone carrying this TCR beta chain was counted only a few times. Its antigen is unknown. TCRdb called the RT-PCR reads again in MiXCR, with one record for every CDR3 protein. Among 650,000 to 800,000 distinct CDR3 sequences listed, 15% to 20% were seen once. This sample was included in a study of response to subunit inactivated influenza vaccine. This CDR3 comprises 13 residues. Looked up from germline, CDR1 is WSHSY and CDR2 is SAAADI. V dropped 0 bases and J dropped 9 bases, with 9 bases sitting between them. Whole-study findings and limits: Few new T cells, the authors suggested, are recruited by each seasonal influenza vaccination.

This sample comprised PBMCs from blood, obtained 5 days after vaccination. The receptor comes from a man aged 50-59 years who received an inactivated influenza vaccine. The chain is built from TRBV10-2 and TRBJ1-5, with no clear D. The CDR3 bases are TGCGCCAGCAGTGAGTCGGGATCGGGGCCCCAGCATTTT. Protein sequence: CASSESGSGPQHF.